The sequence of this TCR beta chain was determined in a study of OX40 agonist ivuxolimab in advanced cancers. The protocol was immunoSEQ multiplex PCR, while the TCRdb copy is restricted to in-frame clones and leaves out a portion. Of roughly 100,000 clones detected, 80% to 90% appear once; the ten largest clones hold 1% to 1.3%. This clonotype was sampled from an adult with an advanced solid tumor such as melanoma, head and neck, liver or kidney cancer. The sample was CD4+ or CD8+ T cells sorted from blood, taken in a trial of the OX40 agonist ivuxolimab.

The CDR3 coding sequence is TGTGCCAGCAGCCCCAGGGTGAATAATGAAAAACTGTTTTTT. Protein sequence: CASSPRVNNEKLFF. V gene TRBV7-9 combines with J gene TRBJ1-4; D perhaps matches TRBD1 (5 bases). CDR3 size: 14 residues. Germline CDR1 SEHNR, CDR2 FQNEAQ (reference sequence). V dropped 5 bases and J dropped 4 bases, with 11 bases sitting between them. Using reference TRBV7-9 and TRBJ1-4 for the parts outside the CDR3, the full variable domain is DTGVSQNPRHKITKRGQNVTFRCDPISEHNRLYWYRQTLGQGPEFLTYFQNEAQLEKSRLLSDRFSAERPKGSFSTLEIQRTEQGDSAMYLCASSPRVNNEKLFFGSGTQLSVL.